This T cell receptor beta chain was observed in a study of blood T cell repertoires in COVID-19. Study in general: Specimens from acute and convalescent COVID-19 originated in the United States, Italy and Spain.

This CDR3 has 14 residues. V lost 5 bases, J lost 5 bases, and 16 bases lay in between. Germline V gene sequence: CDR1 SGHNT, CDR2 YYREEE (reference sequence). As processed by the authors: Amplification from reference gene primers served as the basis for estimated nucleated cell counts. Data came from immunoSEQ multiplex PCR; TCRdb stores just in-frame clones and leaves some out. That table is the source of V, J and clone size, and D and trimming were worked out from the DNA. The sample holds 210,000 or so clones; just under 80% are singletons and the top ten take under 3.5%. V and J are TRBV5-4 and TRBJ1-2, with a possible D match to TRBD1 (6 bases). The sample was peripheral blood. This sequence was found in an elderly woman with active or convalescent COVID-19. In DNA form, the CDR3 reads TGTGCCAGCAGTATGAGCGGGGGCGGTTATGGCTACACCTTC. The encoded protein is CASSMSGGGYGYTF.